This TCR beta chain emerged from a study of T cell repertoires in cytomegalovirus infection. Study results and caveats: Dominating the ex vivo response were TCR beta clonotypes that were CMV-specific and HLA-C-restricted.

TCRdb independently ran MiXCR on the reads; one entry per CDR3 protein. This table holds 740,000 or so distinct CDR3 sequences, about 40% found once. Per the germline V gene, CDR1 is DFQATT and CDR2 is SNEGSKA (reference sequence). The CDR3 totals 13 residues. The germline V and J ends were trimmed by 3 bases and 7 bases, with 13 bases remaining between them. Comment on this clonotype: What it binds is not known.

The sequence was obtained from a human donor in good health (CMV status not recorded). Some clones in this sample may be carry-over from other donors' samples. The J gene is TRBJ2-1, the V gene TRBV20-1; the D gene is possibly TRBD2 (6 bases). The sequenced sample was PBMCs. The CDR3 reads CSARGMTSNEQFF. The CDR3 region has the DNA TGCAGTGCTAGGGGCATGACTAGTAATGAGCAGTTCTTC.